This T cell receptor beta chain appears in the sequencing data of a study of cytomegalovirus exposure and HLA in healthy donors. About the study: The study placed roughly four fifths of its roughly 410 genotyped donors in the Caucasian-associated ancestry cluster.

About this clone itself: Antigen specificity is unknown.

Study findings and constraints: TCR association rates varied by HLA locus in a later analysis, with DRB1 highest and HLA-C lowest. In a later analysis, specific HLA alleles were associated with 15,000 to 20,000 TCR beta sequences at a 0.05 false discovery rate.

The germline V gene has CDR1 GTSNPN and CDR2 SVGIG (reference sequence). This CDR3 has 15 residues. Germline trimming cut 5 bases from V and 7 bases from J; bases unmatched to any gene: 9. Vbeta (60) and Jbeta (13) primers were used in the PCR. In the authors' methods: An analysis performed later counted 72 million or so unique TCR beta chains (approximately 10 million of them shared). Here immunoSEQ multiplex PCR was the method, and the copy in TCRdb shows in-frame clones only, minus some. That table supplies the V and J calls and clone size; D and trimming were determined from the DNA. The sample holds 150,000 to 200,000 clones; over 75% are singletons and the top ten take 1.5% to 2%.

The chain carries TRBV30 and TRBJ1-6; TRBD1 agrees at 9 bases. The sample consisted of PBMCs. This receptor was obtained from a woman aged 18-29 years in good health and CMV-seronegative. The CDR3 bases are TGTGCCTGGGGGAGACGGGACAGGGCGAATTCACCCCTCCACTTT. Translating gives CAWGRRDRANSPLHF.